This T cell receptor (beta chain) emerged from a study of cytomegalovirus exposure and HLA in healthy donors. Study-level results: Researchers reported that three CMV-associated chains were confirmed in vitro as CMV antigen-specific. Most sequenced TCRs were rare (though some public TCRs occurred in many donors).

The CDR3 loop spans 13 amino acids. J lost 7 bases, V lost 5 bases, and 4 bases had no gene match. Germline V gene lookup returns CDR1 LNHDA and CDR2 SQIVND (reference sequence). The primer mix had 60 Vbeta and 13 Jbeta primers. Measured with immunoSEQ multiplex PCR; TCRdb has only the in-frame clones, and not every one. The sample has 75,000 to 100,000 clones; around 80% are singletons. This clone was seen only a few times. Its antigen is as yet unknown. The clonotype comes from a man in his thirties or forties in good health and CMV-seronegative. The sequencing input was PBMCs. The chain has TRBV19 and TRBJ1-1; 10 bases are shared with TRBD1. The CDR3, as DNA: TGTGCCAGTAGTGTGACAGGGGGCTTTGAAGCTTTCTTT. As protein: CASSVTGGFEAFF.